The 23 T cell receptor beta chains below come from one sample, sequenced in a study of early T cells in non-severe SARS-CoV-2 infection. TCRdb processed the 5' RACE reads anew with MiXCR; each CDR3 protein has one entry. This repertoire shows fewer than 120,000 distinct CDR3 sequences, roughly 12% found once; its top ten account for about 3.8%. The source was whole blood, collected at baseline. The receptors stem from an adult who was a healthcare worker with PCR-confirmed SARS-CoV-2 infection or an uninfected control (not recorded which).

In its sample, this clonotype was seen many times. The V and J genes are TRBV3-1 and TRBJ2-5; D is unclear. This CDR3 is built from 13 residues. The V gene's germline CDR1 is LGHDT and CDR2 YNNKEL (reference sequence). V shed 7 bases and J shed 5 bases, with 14 bases lying between them. CDR3 sequence: CASTQAGWETQYF. DNA for the CDR3: TGTGCCAGCACCCAGGCAGGTTGGGAGACCCAGTACTTC.

The chain carries TRBV12-3 or TRBV12-4 and TRBJ1-3, with D maybe TRBD1 (5 bases). CDR3 length: 15 amino acids. V shed 3 bases and J shed 0 bases, with 9 bases lying between them. CDR3 bases: TGTGCCAGCAGTTTGGGGCCCGACTCTGGAAACACCATATATTTT. This sequence encodes CASSLGPDSGNTIYF.

Of note for this clonotype: Compared with germline, one end of the junction differs, possibly owing to a read error. V usage is TRBV20-1 and J usage is TRBJ2-7, with 9 bases that match TRBD2. The CDR3 is 19 amino acids. CDR1 and CDR2 from the germline V gene are DFQATT and SNEGSKA (reference sequence). The CDR3 loop is CSARIRGVSGGGRTYEQYF. CDR3 nucleotide sequence: TGCAGCGCTAGGATCCGCGGAGTTAGCGGGGGAGGGCGAACCTACGAGCAGTACTTC.

This clonotype was counted ten times or more. The chain links TRBV6-5 to TRBJ1-2, with 9 bases matching TRBD1. The CDR3 is 17 amino acids. Germline CDR1 and CDR2: MNHEY and SVGAGI. The ends lost 8 bases at V and 1 base at J; junction bases unmatched: 14. The CDR3 coding sequence is TGTGCCAGCGGCTCTCCCGCCACAGGGGGCGGTAACTATGGCTACACCTTC. Translating gives CASGSPATGGGNYGYTF.

V and J are TRBV20-1 and TRBJ1-4; 8 positions match TRBD1. Germline V gene sequence: CDR1 DFQATT, CDR2 SNEGSKA (reference sequence). This CDR3 region has 16 residues. Trimming took 8 bases from V and 5 from J; bases not matched to a gene: 16. CDR3 in DNA: TGCAGTCCAGAATACAGGGGGTCAGCGGAGAATGAAAAACTGTTTTTT. Residues: CSPEYRGSAENEKLFF.

This clonotype has ten or more counts. The chain carries TRBV6-5 and TRBJ2-2; TRBD1 might be the D (5 bases). The CDR3 length is 17 residues. The germline V and J ends were trimmed by 8 bases and 1 base, with 20 bases remaining between them. CDR1 and CDR2 from the germline V gene are MNHEY and SVGAGI. CDR3 in amino acids: CASVEPIGDRNTGELFF. CDR3 nucleotides: TGTGCCAGCGTTGAGCCGATCGGAGACAGGAACACCGGGGAGCTGTTTTTT.

This clonotype was counted a few times. This chain connects TRBV18 to TRBJ1-2; D is undetermined. Trimming took 2 bases from V and 3 from J, leaving 16 bases between them. CDR1 and CDR2 (germline): KGHSH, LQKENI. This CDR3 has 16 residues. The CDR3 nucleotides are TGTGCCAGCTCACCATCCAGTCACAGAAAAGACTATGGCTACACCTTC. Residues: CASSPSSHRKDYGYTF. The full variable domain, its missing parts supplied by reference TRBV18 and TRBJ1-2, is NAGVMQNPRHLVRRRGQEARLRCSPMKGHSHVYWYRQLPEEGLKFMVYLQKENIIDESGMPKERFSAEFPKEGPSILRIQQVVRGDSAAYFCASSPSSHRKDYGYTFGSGTRLTVV.

At least ten counts were recorded for this clonotype. V is TRBV2 and J is TRBJ2-3; unclear D gene. The CDR3 is 12 residues long. V lost 5 bases to trimming and J lost 7 bases, with 10 bases between them. Germline V gene data show CDR1 as SNHLY and CDR2 as FYNNEI. In DNA form, the CDR3 reads TGTGCCAGCAGTATGGAAACCAATACGCAGTATTTT. Translated, it gives CASSMETNTQYF.

This clonotype came up many times. The chain employs TRBV3-1 and TRBJ1-1, with unresolved D. CDR1 is LGHDT and CDR2 is YNNKEL in the germline V gene (reference sequence). Trimming took 1 base from V and 3 from J, leaving 9 bases between them. The CDR3 consists of 14 residues. CDR3 DNA: TGTGCCAGCAGCCAAGGGCACGGTGACACTGAAGCTTTCTTT. This translates into CASSQGHGDTEAFF.

The sample holds many counts of this clonotype. The rearrangement links TRBV30 to TRBJ1-1; D call uncertain. The CDR3 covers 16 residues. V was pared by 0 bases and J by 3 bases, with 17 bases between. Germline assignment: CDR1 GTSNPN and CDR2 SVGIG (reference sequence). The CDR3 loop is CAWSVRRATVDTEAFF. CDR3 sequence (DNA): TGTGCCTGGAGTGTACGTAGGGCGACGGTAGACACTGAAGCTTTCTTT.

This clonotype has just a few counts. The gene calls are TRBV18 and TRBJ2-7; D is unclear. From germline, CDR1 is KGHSH and CDR2 LQKENI. The CDR3 has 17 amino acids. Trimming removed 1 base from V and 5 bases from J, with 21 bases in between. CDR3 in DNA: TGTGCCAGCTCACCACAAAAACGGACCTACGGATTGAACGAGCAGTACTTC. Protein: CASSPQKRTYGLNEQYF. Looking up the rest from reference TRBV18 and TRBJ2-7 gives the full variable domain: NAGVMQNPRHLVRRRGQEARLRCSPMKGHSHVYWYRQLPEEGLKFMVYLQKENIIDESGMPKERFSAEFPKEGPSILRIQQVVRGDSAAYFCASSPQKRTYGLNEQYFGPGTRLTVT.

This clonotype has only a few counts. This sequence joins TRBV9 and TRBJ1-4, with D perhaps TRBD1 (6 bases). The CDR3 length is 15 residues. The V gene lost 0 bases and the J gene lost 4 bases, with 10 bases spanning the gap. The germline gives CDR1 SGDLS, CDR2 YYNGEE. CDR3: CASSVEGVNNEKLFF. The CDR3 coding sequence is TGTGCCAGCAGCGTAGAGGGGGTTAATAATGAAAAACTGTTTTTT.

Ten or more counts support this clonotype. This sequence joins TRBV11-1 and TRBJ2-1; no clear D gene. The CDR3 covers 13 residues. Germline loops: CDR1 SGHAT, CDR2 FQDESV (reference sequence). V lost 7 bases to trimming and J lost 4 bases, with 11 bases between them. CDR3 DNA sequence: TGTGCCAGCACCGATATAAAGTACAATGAGCAGTTCTTC. It is translated as CASTDIKYNEQFF.

This clonotype was seen only a few times. This sequence joins TRBV7-9 and TRBJ2-7, with 9 bases identical to TRBD1. CDR3 size: 15 residues. The junction had 6 bases not matched to a gene; V was cut back by 1 base and J by 5 bases. Per germline, CDR1 SEHNR and CDR2 FQNEAQ (reference sequence). CDR3 residues: CASSLGDRVQDEQYF. The CDR3 nucleotides read TGTGCCAGCAGCTTAGGGGACAGGGTTCAGGACGAGCAGTACTTC.

The rearrangement joins TRBV24-1 to TRBJ2-1; the D gene could be TRBD1 or TRBD2 (7 bases each). Trimming shortened V by 4 bases and J by 3 bases, and 15 bases separated the two germline ends. Germline V gene data show CDR1 as KGHDR and CDR2 as SFDVKD. The CDR3 consists of 16 residues. The CDR3 region has the DNA TGTGCCACCAGTGACCCCGCCAGGGGGGGCTACAATGAGCAGTTCTTC. This encodes CATSDPARGGYNEQFF.

This clonotype has ten or more counts. The chain is built from TRBV7-8 and TRBJ2-1; D uncertain. V lost 1 base, J lost 8 bases, and 15 bases lay in between. This CDR3 has 15 residues. Germline V lookup: CDR1 SGHVS, CDR2 FQNEAQ. In DNA form, the CDR3 reads TGTGCCAGCAGCTTAGAGCGATTCTCTAGGGATGAGCAGTTCTTC. Protein sequence: CASSLERFSRDEQFF.

This clonotype was picked up a small number of times. The chain joins TRBV20-1 to TRBJ2-2; no clear D. Germline V gene sequence: CDR1 DFQATT, CDR2 SNEGSKA (reference sequence). Deletions cut 3 bases from V and 6 bases from J, with 5 bases between. CDR3 length: 11 residues. The DNA for the CDR3 is TGCAGTGCTAGTGGTCCCGGGGAGCTGTTTTTT. Translated, it gives CSASGPGELFF.

This clonotype was counted only a few times. The V call is TRBV5-4, the J call TRBJ2-2; 13 nucleotides match TRBD2. The CDR3 spans 17 residues. Trimming took 2 bases from V and 7 from J; bases not matched to a gene: 8. CDR1 SGHNT and CDR2 YYREEE come from the germline V gene (reference sequence). CDR3 sequence: CASSFPEGLAGVGELFF. CDR3 nucleotide sequence: TGTGCCAGCAGCTTTCCGGAAGGACTAGCGGGAGTCGGGGAGCTGTTTTTT.

The chain couples TRBV5-1 to TRBJ2-7; D is unclear. The CDR3 loop spans 13 amino acids. Germline V gene data show CDR1 as SGHRS and CDR2 as YFSETQ. Trimming removed 5 bases from V and 3 bases from J, with 12 bases in between. CDR3 coding DNA: TGCGCCAGCAGTCTCCTTGACCACTACGAGCAGTACTTC. It encodes CASSLLDHYEQYF.

This clonotype has a handful of counts. The chain uses TRBV5-4 and TRBJ2-2, with unresolved D. The V and J ends lost 7 bases and 4 bases respectively, with 8 bases between them. Germline CDR1 reads SGHNT; CDR2 reads YYREEE (reference sequence). The CDR3 spans 12 residues. Here the CDR3 reads CASVVATGELFF. The DNA for the CDR3 is TGTGCCAGCGTGGTGGCCACCGGGGAGCTGTTTTTT.

The chain couples TRBV10-3 to TRBJ2-4; either TRBD1 or TRBD2 may supply D (5 bases each). With 0 bases removed from V and 9 bases from J, the gap between germline ends came to 12 bases. Germline assignment: CDR1 ENHRY and CDR2 SYGVKD. The CDR3 has 14 residues. The CDR3 sequence is CAISESRGPRIQYF. The CDR3 DNA sequence: TGTGCCATCAGTGAGTCGAGGGGTCCCCGCATTCAGTACTTC.

The CDR3 sequence: CASSLPLETNVLTF. The CDR3 DNA reads TGTGCCAGCAGTTTACCTCTAGAGACCAACGTCCTGACTTTC. V gene TRBV28 combines with J gene TRBJ2-6; D ambiguous. V lost 2 bases to trimming and J lost 8 bases, with 10 bases between them. Looked up from germline, CDR1 is MDHEN and CDR2 is SYDVKM. CDR3 size: 14 residues.

V and J are TRBV7-6 and TRBJ1-6, with a tentative D call TRBD1 (5 bases). Per germline, CDR1 SGHVS and CDR2 FNYEAQ. V lost 1 base and J 7 bases, leaving 11 bases between the germline ends. This CDR3 has 15 residues. CDR3 nucleotide sequence: TGTGCCAGCAGCTTAGTTAGGGGTCCAAATTCACCCCTCCACTTT. Translation: CASSLVRGPNSPLHF.